This passage covers 31 T cell receptor beta chains from one sample sequenced in a study of CD8 T cells in ankylosing spondylitis. MiXCR, applied by TCRdb to the 5' RACE reads, yields one record per CDR3 protein. The sample yields hundreds of thousands of distinct CDR3 sequences, 7.5% to 9% seen once. Sequenced input: blood, either unsorted or a sorted T cell fraction (not recorded which). All receptors come from a male donor with ankylosing spondylitis or in good health (not recorded which).

The rearrangement uses TRBV6-1 and TRBJ2-1; 8 bases fit TRBD2. CDR3 length equals 17 residues. V shed 5 bases, J shed 6 bases, and the junction held 15 bases outside the gene matches. The germline gives CDR1 MNHNS, CDR2 SASEGT. The CDR3, as DNA: TGTGCCAGCAGTCCTCGGCGGGGGGAATCCCGTTCCAATGAGCAGTTCTTC. Its translation: CASSPRRGESRSNEQFF.

This clonotype was seen many times. In DNA, the CDR3 is TGTGCCAGCAGCCCGACTTGGGGTGGAGCTGAAGCTTTCTTT. This codes for CASSPTWGGAEAFF. This chain uses TRBV12-3 or TRBV12-4 with TRBJ1-1; D is ambiguous. V was shortened by 6 bases and J by 6 bases, with 17 bases between the two germline ends. The CDR3 consists of 14 residues.

The chain carries TRBV12-3 or TRBV12-4 and TRBJ2-2; tentatively, D is TRBD2 (5 bases). The CDR3 totals 16 residues. V lost 5 bases and J lost 3, with 16 bases in between. In nucleotides, the CDR3 is TGTGCCAGCAGTGAGGGCGCCCCCGGGGACACCGGGGAGCTGTTTTTT. This encodes CASSEGAPGDTGELFF.

Ten or more counts support this clonotype. The V and J genes are TRBV2 and TRBJ2-1, with D unclear. This CDR3 is built from 13 residues. The V end was cut by 0 bases, the J end by 8 bases, with 8 bases between. The germline CDR1 and CDR2 sequences are SNHLY and FYNNEI. The CDR3 sequence: CASSEAGIDEQFF. CDR3 DNA sequence: TGTGCCAGCAGTGAAGCGGGAATCGATGAGCAGTTCTTC.

The V call is TRBV5-1, the J call TRBJ2-7; D possibly matches TRBD1 or TRBD2 (5 bases each). Deletions cut 2 bases from V and 4 bases from J, with 10 bases between. CDR3 length equals 13 residues. Germline CDR1 and CDR2: SGHRS and YFSETQ. The CDR3: CASSFGTDYEQYF. In DNA form, the CDR3 reads TGCGCCAGCAGCTTCGGGACGGATTACGAGCAGTACTTC.

This clonotype was found many times. The chain employs TRBV19 and TRBJ1-5; tentatively, D is TRBD1 (5 bases). Looked up from germline, CDR1 is LNHDA and CDR2 is SQIVND (reference sequence). Deletions cut 4 bases from V and 1 base from J, with 11 bases between. This CDR3 contains 15 residues. The CDR3 protein is CASSTGLGSNQPQHF. CDR3 nucleotides: TGTGCCAGTAGTACAGGGTTAGGGAGCAATCAGCCCCAGCATTTT. The full variable domain, its missing parts supplied by reference TRBV19 and TRBJ1-5, is DGGITQSPKYLFRKEGQNVTLSCEQNLNHDAMYWYRQDPGQGLRLIYYSQIVNDFQKGDIAEGYSVSREKKESFPLTVTSAQKNPTAFYLCASSTGLGSNQPQHFGDGTRLSIL.

The J gene is TRBJ2-7, the V gene TRBV20-1, with 13 bases identical to TRBD2. Trimming took 4 bases from V and 2 from J; bases not matched to a gene: 8. The length of the CDR3 is 16 residues. Germline V gene sequence: CDR1 DFQATT, CDR2 SNEGSKA (reference sequence). Here the CDR3 reads CSANPGLAGIPYEQYF. The CDR3 DNA follows: TGCAGTGCTAACCCGGGACTAGCGGGGATCCCCTACGAGCAGTACTTC.

V and J are TRBV19 and TRBJ2-2; D is ambiguous. This CDR3 contains 14 residues. CDR1 and CDR2 from the germline V gene are LNHDA and SQIVND (reference sequence). Trimming stripped 3 bases from V and 4 bases from J, with 9 bases between. The CDR3 nucleotides read TGTGCCAGTAGTATCGACCGGGCCACCGGGGAGCTGTTTTTT. Encoded protein: CASSIDRATGELFF.

This clonotype was found many times. The V and J genes are TRBV5-1 and TRBJ1-5; 7 nucleotides agree with TRBD1. CDR1 and CDR2 from the germline V gene are SGHRS and YFSETQ. Trimming cost V 5 bases and J 5 bases; bases outside gene matches: 7. This CDR3 contains 14 residues. The CDR3 coding sequence is TGCGCCAGCAGGCCGACAGGGACGGATCAGCCCCAGCATTTT. Protein: CASRPTGTDQPQHF.

There are a few counts of this clonotype. The chain is built from TRBV5-6 and TRBJ2-1; D tentatively reads TRBD1 or TRBD2 (5 bases each). V gave up 4 bases and J gave up 9 bases, with 29 bases separating them. There are 18 residues in the CDR3. Germline CDR1 is SGHDT and CDR2 is YYEEEE. Here the CDR3 reads CASSRGPGLRRYFGEQFF. CDR3 coding DNA: TGTGCCAGCAGCCGGGGCCCCGGACTGCGAAGGTATTTTGGTGAGCAGTTCTTC. The full variable domain, in which reference TRBV5-6 and TRBJ2-1 provide the parts outside the CDR3, is DAGVTQSPTHLIKTRGQQVTLRCSPKSGHDTVSWYQQALGQGPQFIFQYYEEEERQRGNFPDRFSGHQFPNYSSELNVNALLLGDSALYLCASSRGPGLRRYFGEQFFGPGTRLTVL.

CDR3 nucleotides: TGTGCCAGCAGCCACCGGACAGGGACGGATGAGCAGTACTTC. Amino acid sequence: CASSHRTGTDEQYF. This chain joins TRBV12-3 or TRBV12-4 and TRBJ2-7; 8 positions match TRBD1. The CDR3 is 14 amino acids. V shed 6 bases, J shed 7 bases, and the junction held 11 bases outside the gene matches.

The sample holds many counts of this clonotype. This chain uses TRBV6-1 with TRBJ2-2, with 8 bases aligning to TRBD2. Germline assignment: CDR1 MNHNS and CDR2 SASEGT. V trimming: 6 bases; J trimming: 7 bases; junction bases outside the gene matches: 7. The CDR3 totals 14 residues. CDR3 bases: TGTGCCAGCAGACGGGAGGGAGGGAACGGGGAGCTGTTTTTT. Translation gives CASRREGGNGELFF.

In its sample, this clonotype was seen many times. The gene calls are TRBV12-3 or TRBV12-4 and TRBJ1-2; TRBD1 matches 12 bases. J was trimmed by 7 bases and V by 6 bases; bases with no gene match: 9. The CDR3 has 15 amino acids. Here the CDR3 reads CASSPGTGGLLGYTF. The CDR3 DNA is TGTGCCAGCAGCCCCGGGACAGGGGGCCTCCTTGGCTACACCTTC.

This clonotype showed up many times. The junction shows a germline mismatch at one end, possibly a read error. The V gene is TRBV7-7, the J gene TRBJ1-1; D ambiguous. CDR3 length: 13 residues. Germline loops: CDR1 SSHAT, CDR2 FNYEAQ (reference sequence). CDR3 sequence: CASSLTLNTEAFF. CDR3 bases: TGTGCTAGCAGCTTAACTTTGAACACTGAAGCTTTCTTT.

This clonotype was seen ten or more times. The chain has TRBV6-1 and TRBJ2-1; D is ambiguous. V lost 4 bases and J 6 bases, leaving 16 bases between the germline ends. The CDR3 contains 15 residues. Germline-derived CDR1 and CDR2 are MNHNS and SASEGT. CDR3 in amino acids: CASSVWGGGTNEQFF. In DNA form, the CDR3 reads TGTGCCAGCAGTGTTTGGGGTGGCGGTACCAATGAGCAGTTCTTC.

This clonotype was found many times. The chain employs TRBV25-1 and TRBJ2-3, with 8 bases matching TRBD1. Trimming took 4 bases from V and 5 from J; bases not matched to a gene: 14. The CDR3 contains 17 residues. Germline V lookup: CDR1 MGHDK, CDR2 SYGVNS. The CDR3 is CASSARQGQVEGDTQYF. Here the CDR3 DNA reads TGTGCCAGCAGTGCCCGACAGGGGCAAGTTGAAGGAGATACGCAGTATTTT. The complete variable domain, with remaining parts taken from reference TRBV25-1 and TRBJ2-3, reads EADIYQTPRYLVIGTGKKITLECSQTMGHDKMYWYQQDPGMELHLIHYSYGVNSTEKGDLSSESTVSRIRTEHFPLTLESARPSHTSQYLCASSARQGQVEGDTQYFGPGTRLTVL.

The table lists this clonotype with many counts. The chain joins TRBV4-3 to TRBJ2-3; unclear D gene. The germline V gene encodes CDR1 LGHNA and CDR2 YSLEER. V was trimmed by 0 bases and J by 5 bases, leaving 9 bases between them. CDR3 length: 14 amino acids. For the CDR3, the DNA is TGCGCCAGCAGCCAAGATTCTGGGCGAGATACGCAGTATTTT. It translates to CASSQDSGRDTQYF.

This clonotype turned up a few times. The CDR3 bases are TGTGCCAGCAGCTTAGTACGAGGGGTGGGGCCCTCCTACGAGCAGTACTTC. Its protein is CASSLVRGVGPSYEQYF. This rearrangement joins TRBV7-2 to TRBJ2-7; either TRBD1 or TRBD2 may supply D (5 bases each). Per germline, CDR1 SGHTA and CDR2 FQGNSA. This CDR3 comprises 17 residues. V was pared by 1 base and J by 0 bases, with 16 bases between. Filled out from reference TRBV7-2 and TRBJ2-7, the complete variable domain reads GAGVSQSPSNKVTEKGKDVELRCDPISGHTALYWYRQSLGQGLEFLIYFQGNSAPDKSGLPSDRFSAERTGGSVSTLTIQRTQQEDSAVYLCASSLVRGVGPSYEQYFGPGTRLTVT.

Comments on this clonotype: A much more abundant neighbour one base away suggests this may be a read error. This chain links TRBV4-2 with TRBJ1-6; TRBD1 matches at 9 bases. Germline V lookup: CDR1 LGHNA, CDR2 YNFKEQ. There are 15 residues in the CDR3. The CDR3 here is CAGSQEDRGNGPLHF. The CDR3 DNA follows: TGTGCCGGCAGCCAAGAGGACAGGGGCAATGGGCCCCTCCACTTT.

This chain joins TRBV6-5 and TRBJ1-1, with TRBD1 matching 7 bases. The CDR3 is made up of 15 amino acids. V lost 4 bases to trimming and J lost 1 base; unmatched junction nucleotides: 6. Germline V lookup: CDR1 MNHEY, CDR2 SVGAGI. The CDR3 coding sequence is TGTGCCAGCAGTTCTTGGTCAGGGGGGAACACTGAAGCTTTCTTT. This codes for CASSSWSGGNTEAFF.

This clonotype has just a few counts. The chain combines TRBV9 with TRBJ2-7; TRBD2 matches at 13 bases. Trimming took 3 bases from V and 1 from J; bases not matched to a gene: 4. The CDR3 totals 16 residues. The germline gives CDR1 SGDLS, CDR2 YYNGEE. DNA for the CDR3: TGTGCCAGCAGCGAGGGGACTAGCGGGAAGTCCTACGAGCAGTACTTC. Translating gives CASSEGTSGKSYEQYF.

The genes are TRBV6-2 or TRBV6-3 and TRBJ2-1, with 8 bases fitting TRBD2. J lost 3 bases, V lost 6 bases, and 7 bases had no gene match. CDR1 is MNHEY, CDR2 SVGEGT, per germline. This CDR3 has 15 residues. The CDR3 region is CASRERGSLYNEQFF. The DNA of the CDR3 is TGTGCCAGCAGAGAGCGGGGGTCCCTCTACAATGAGCAGTTCTTC.

At least ten counts were recorded for this clonotype. The chain employs TRBV5-6 and TRBJ1-5; D uncertain. The CDR3 contains 14 residues. The V and J ends lost 0 bases and 1 base respectively, with 5 bases between them. Germline V gene data show CDR1 as SGHDT and CDR2 as YYEEEE. CDR3 DNA: TGTGCCAGCAGCTTGGGTAGCAGCAATCAGCCCCAGCATTTT. It encodes CASSLGSSNQPQHF.

This chain links TRBV6-2 or TRBV6-3 with TRBJ2-1; 8 bases line up with TRBD1. CDR3 length: 14 amino acids. J was trimmed by 7 bases and V by 7 bases; bases with no gene match: 9. CDR1 and CDR2 from the germline V gene are MNHEY and SVGEGT. Here the CDR3 reads CASKETGAGNEQFF. The DNA for the CDR3 is TGTGCCAGCAAGGAGACAGGGGCTGGGAATGAGCAGTTCTTC.

This clonotype has a count of ten or more. This chain joins TRBV7-2 and TRBJ2-5; D is undetermined. CDR1 and CDR2 from the germline V gene are SGHTA and FQGNSA. V was shortened by 6 bases and J by 0 bases, with 14 bases between the two germline ends. The CDR3 spans 15 residues. The CDR3 sequence: CASSSHDGNQETQYF. CDR3 bases: TGTGCCAGCAGTTCACACGACGGAAACCAAGAGACCCAGTACTTC.

This clonotype has at least ten counts. Compared with germline, one end of the junction differs, possibly owing to a read error. The chain carries TRBV29-1 and TRBJ2-5; no definite D call. CDR3 length: 20 amino acids. Germline CDR1 and CDR2: SQVTM and ANQGSEA. The CDR3 sequence is CSVEDETLVRDGRPRETQYF. CDR3 nucleotide sequence: TGCAGCGTGGAAGACGAGACATTAGTTCGAGACGGACGGCCCCGGGAGACCCAGTACTTC.

This clonotype has at least ten counts. The rearrangement uses TRBV20-1 and TRBJ2-3, with 12 bases lining up with TRBD2. The V gene's germline CDR1 is DFQATT and CDR2 SNEGSKA (reference sequence). The CDR3 is made up of 16 amino acids. The V gene end was trimmed by 5 bases and the J gene end by 4 bases; junction bases not matched to a gene: 10. The CDR3 bases are TGCAGTGCTGTAAGGACTAGCGGGATTGTTTCAGATACGCAGTATTTT. As protein: CSAVRTSGIVSDTQYF.

This clonotype came up many times. The chain uses TRBV3-1 and TRBJ2-3; TRBD1 agrees at 8 bases. The CDR3 consists of 14 residues. Losses at the gene ends were 3 bases for V and 5 bases for J; bases not matched to a gene: 4. CDR1 LGHDT and CDR2 YNNKEL come from the germline V gene (reference sequence). The CDR3 DNA reads as TGTGCCAGCAGCCACAGGGGGCGCGGAGATACGCAGTATTTT. Protein sequence: CASSHRGRGDTQYF.

This clonotype was counted ten times or more. The CDR3 here is CASSLLGRESTDTQYF. CDR3 in DNA: TGCGCCAGCAGCTTGCTCGGGCGGGAGAGCACAGATACGCAGTATTTT. The chain employs TRBV5-1 and TRBJ2-3, with TRBD2 matching 7 bases. CDR1 SGHRS and CDR2 YFSETQ come from the germline V gene. V shed 1 base and J 0 bases; nucleotides not matched to a gene: 5. CDR3 size: 16 residues.

The chain is built from TRBV6-1 and TRBJ1-2; TRBD1 matches 9 bases. V was pared by 7 bases and J by 8 bases, with 14 bases of the junction left unmatched. The CDR3 consists of 15 residues. Germline lookup yields CDR1 MNHNS and CDR2 SASEGT. Written as DNA, the CDR3 is TGTGCCAGCACCAATCCGGGACAGGGAGAAGAAGGCTACACCTTC. Its protein is CASTNPGQGEEGYTF.

The rearrangement links TRBV5-1 to TRBJ1-1, with TRBD1 as a possible D gene (5 bases). CDR1 SGHRS and CDR2 YFSETQ come from the germline V gene. The CDR3 totals 15 residues. Trimming pared 1 base from V and 5 bases from J, leaving 15 bases between. The DNA of the CDR3 is TGCGCCAGCAGCTTGACGACATGGGGGAAAACTGAAGCTTTCTTT. It codes for CASSLTTWGKTEAFF.